The 3 T cell receptor beta chains in this list originate from one sample, sequenced in a study of long-term antiretroviral therapy in people with HIV. The libraries were made with immunoSEQ v3.0 at survey level. Method: immunoSEQ multiplex PCR; TCRdb's copy keeps in-frame clones and lacks some. The sample consists of 25,000 to 35,000 clones, about 96% of them appearing once. The specimen comprised unsorted PBMCs, sampled 6.5 to 6.6 years after starting antiretroviral therapy. These receptors came from a man aged 30 to 39 with HIV.

CDR3 residues: CASSYSGQGGGSPLHF. The CDR3 region has the DNA TGTGCCAGCAGTTACTCGGGACAGGGAGGAGGTTCACCCCTCCACTTT. V and J are TRBV6-6 and TRBJ1-6; 9 nucleotides match TRBD1. The CDR3 is made up of 16 amino acids. With 0 bases clipped from V and 9 bases from J, the junction kept 6 bases outside the gene matches. Per the germline V gene, CDR1 is MNHNY and CDR2 is SVGAGI (reference sequence).

V is TRBV5-1 and J is TRBJ2-1; TRBD1 aligns across 7 bases. The V segment lost 3 bases and the J segment 5 bases; nucleotides outside the gene matches: 5. This CDR3 is built from 14 residues. CDR1 SGHRS and CDR2 YFSETQ come from the germline V gene. This CDR3 is CASSYKQGNNEQFF. In nucleotides, the CDR3 is TGCGCCAGCAGCTATAAACAGGGGAACAATGAGCAGTTCTTC.

The chain joins TRBV12-5 to TRBJ2-5; 7 nucleotides match TRBD2. Germline loops: CDR1 LGHNT, CDR2 FRNRAP. This CDR3 has 14 residues. The trim removed 3 bases at V and 5 bases at J, leaving 6 bases unmatched. The CDR3 spells CASGFTPGGETQYF. In DNA, the CDR3 is TGTGCTAGTGGTTTTACCCCCGGGGGGGAGACCCAGTACTTC.